A selection of T cell receptor beta chains follows, all from one sample in a study of blood T cell repertoires in COVID-19. TCRdb keeps only in-frame clones here, not all; method: immunoSEQ multiplex PCR. The sample consists of under 250,000 clones, about 80% of them appearing once. The sequencing input was peripheral blood. The source of these receptors is a woman in her twenties or thirties who had recovered from COVID-19. Both conserved end residues are part of each CDR3.

v_call | cdr3_aa
TRBV11-2 | CASSLTGLHYGYTF
TRBV27 | CASSLSSGDYGYTF
TRBV14 | CASSLIRGGYTF
TRBV5-1 | CASRSAGNTDTQYF
TRBV6-1 | CASSEYPPGLRSRVDTQYF
TRBV7-9 | CASSLGDRVDSPLHF
TRBV28 | CASSLLGGLYEQYF
TRBV6-5 | CASRYAGTETQYF
TRBV5-1 | CASSSRTGGYGYTF
TRBV20-1 | CSASKTLGSHEQFF
TRBV4-1 | CASSQVLGGSGYNYEQYF
TRBV18 | CASSPRWGRLNTEAFF
TRBV7-9 | CASSSQGGQPQHF
TRBV12-3/TRBV12-4 | CASSSQLEKLFF
TRBV11-2 | CASSYETSLKQYF
TRBV4-1 | CASSRGAGQGSHEQYF
TRBV19 | CASSISGDTQYF
TRBV2 | CASYTGVAYNEQFF
TRBV9 | CASSVGGPSYEQYF
TRBV25-1 | CASSEQGWATQETQYF
TRBV6-5 | CASSRTGLEKLFF
TRBV19 | CASSIPSMGGGADTQYF
TRBV5-1 | CASSLALAPLYEQYF
TRBV28 | CASSSETAETQYF
TRBV10-1 | CASTRNGGKAYEQYF
TRBV5-1 | CASSSLIKTSGETQYF
TRBV6-5 | CASSTGLGLGAEAFF
TRBV28 | CASSFQTSGPRGELFF
TRBV5-1 | CASSLKGAYEQYF
TRBV5-6 | CASSGGVPTDTQYF
TRBV6-1 | CASSEGSGGPMNTEAFF
TRBV19 | CASSTRQGYQPQHF
TRBV5-5 | CASSGPVAGSTDTQYF
TRBV29-1 | CSAGAGNTEAFF
TRBV5-1 | CASSLAAGAETQYF
TRBV6-5 | CASRAGGSNEKLFF
TRBV6-4 | CASSNPGTGFVDEQFF